Listed here are 27 T cell receptor beta chains from one sample, sequenced in a study of cytomegalovirus exposure and HLA in healthy donors. Researchers ran the PCR with 60 Vbeta and 13 Jbeta primers. The table came from immunoSEQ multiplex PCR; TCRdb's copy has only in-frame clones and leaves some out. There are roughly 150,000 clones in the sample; over 60% occur only once, and around 1.9% lies in the top ten. Sequenced material: PBMCs. The receptor set was obtained from a woman aged 40 to 50 in good health and CMV-seronegative.

The CDR3 DNA sequence: TGCGCCAGCAGCTGGGGACAGGGCCATCAGCCCCAGCATTTT. Protein sequence: CASSWGQGHQPQHF. The V gene is TRBV5-1, the J gene TRBJ1-5, with 9 bases that match TRBD1. The V gene's germline CDR1 is SGHRS and CDR2 YFSETQ. The J segment lost 5 bases and the V segment lost 3 bases, leaving 3 bases of the junction unmatched. The CDR3 length is 14 residues.

This clone was seen more than once but under ten times. The rearrangement joins TRBV6-5 to TRBJ1-1; tentatively, D is TRBD1 (6 bases). CDR1 is MNHEY, CDR2 SVGAGI, per germline. This CDR3 comprises 13 residues. V lost 5 bases and J lost 5, with 12 bases in between. CDR3 sequence reads: CASSPRGETEAFF. In nucleotides, the CDR3 is TGTGCCAGCAGTCCCAGGGGCGAAACTGAAGCTTTCTTT.

The genes are TRBV10-3 and TRBJ2-7; TRBD1 matches at 12 bases. The CDR3 covers 14 residues. Trimming cost V 6 bases and J 6 bases; bases outside gene matches: 6. The germline V gene has CDR1 ENHRY and CDR2 SYGVKD. CDR3 sequence: CAIREPGQGAEQYF. The CDR3 nucleotides are TGTGCCATCAGGGAGCCGGGACAGGGGGCCGAGCAGTACTTC.

The chain uses TRBV28 and TRBJ1-1, with D maybe TRBD1 (6 bases). V gave up 3 bases and J gave up 3 bases, with 11 bases separating them. CDR1 is MDHEN, CDR2 SYDVKM, per germline. The CDR3 has 14 residues. CDR3 nucleotide sequence: TGTGCCAGCAGTTTTAGGGGGGGATACACTGAAGCTTTCTTT. Protein: CASSFRGGYTEAFF.

V usage is TRBV2 and J usage is TRBJ2-3; D gene unclear. Per germline, CDR1 SNHLY and CDR2 FYNNEI. Between the trimmed V and J ends, which lost 2 bases and 2 bases, there was a span of 8 bases. The CDR3 extends over 14 amino acids. The CDR3 is CASSEPVNTDTQYF. CDR3 nucleotides: TGTGCCAGCAGTGAACCGGTGAACACAGATACGCAGTATTTT.

The chain joins TRBV10-3 to TRBJ2-7; 12 bases map to TRBD2. The CDR3 is 17 amino acids. In germline, CDR1 is ENHRY, CDR2 SYGVKD. V lost 4 bases, J lost 3 bases, and 10 bases stayed unmatched. The CDR3 is CAISGSLAGGAGYEQYF. CDR3 nucleotide sequence: TGTGCCATCAGTGGGTCACTAGCGGGAGGTGCTGGCTACGAGCAGTACTTC.

This clone was detected once. J is TRBJ1-3 and V is TRBV27; TRBD1 aligns across 9 bases. The J call is in doubt because the DNA end fits TRBJ2-2 better. Looked up from germline, CDR1 is MNHEY and CDR2 is SMNVEV (reference sequence). The CDR3 sequence is 16 residues long. The CDR3 loop is CASSSVGQGTPLELFF. The CDR3 coding sequence is TGTGCCAGCAGTTCCGTTGGACAGGGGACTCCTTTGGAGCTGTTTTTT.

This chain links TRBV20-1 with TRBJ1-1; D is unresolved. In germline, CDR1 is DFQATT, CDR2 SNEGSKA (reference sequence). The CDR3 has 9 amino acids. Trimming took 2 bases from V and 11 from J, leaving 6 bases between them. CDR3 protein: CSARNRAFF. CDR3 coding DNA: TGCAGTGCTAGAAACCGGGCTTTCTTT.

In its sample, this clone was seen a few times. The chain links TRBV27 to TRBJ1-3; the match to TRBD1 covers 7 bases. The V and J ends lost 6 bases and 4 bases, in that order; junction bases with no gene match: 6. This CDR3 spans 14 amino acids. Per germline, CDR1 MNHEY and CDR2 SMNVEV (reference sequence). In DNA form, the CDR3 reads TGTGCCAGCAGGGTTACAGGGGTAGGAAACACCATATATTTT. This codes for CASRVTGVGNTIYF.

V usage is TRBV6-1 and J usage is TRBJ1-1, with D perhaps TRBD1 (5 bases). Germline CDR1 and CDR2: MNHNS and SASEGT. The ends were cut back, 2 bases at V and 0 bases at J, with 7 bases in the middle. The CDR3 runs to 14 residues. The CDR3 here is CASSEPGLNTEAFF. CDR3 nucleotide sequence: TGTGCCAGCAGTGAACCAGGGTTGAACACTGAAGCTTTCTTT.

CDR3 sequence reads: CASRATPGQGGYEQYF. The CDR3 DNA follows: TGTGCCAGCAGGGCAACTCCGGGACAGGGGGGCTACGAGCAGTACTTC. The chain is built from TRBV2 and TRBJ2-7, with 11 bases aligning to TRBD1. Germline CDR1 reads SNHLY; CDR2 reads FYNNEI. The CDR3 contains 16 residues. V was clipped by 6 bases and J by 3 bases; unmatched bases: 10.

This chain links TRBV19 with TRBJ1-2; D ambiguous. The V end was cut by 3 bases, the J end by 8 bases, with 13 bases between. Germline V gives CDR1 LNHDA, CDR2 SQIVND (reference sequence). The CDR3 is made up of 13 amino acids. DNA of the CDR3: TGTGCCAGTAGTATTCTCGGGGTTCAGGGCTACACCTTC. Its protein is CASSILGVQGYTF. Looking up the rest from reference TRBV19 and TRBJ1-2 gives the full variable domain: DGGITQSPKYLFRKEGQNVTLSCEQNLNHDAMYWYRQDPGQGLRLIYYSQIVNDFQKGDIAEGYSVSREKKESFPLTVTSAQKNPTAFYLCASSILGVQGYTFGSGTRLTVV.

The gene calls are TRBV28 and TRBJ2-1; TRBD1 matches at 7 bases. Germline V gene lookup returns CDR1 MDHEN and CDR2 SYDVKM. V shed 10 bases, J shed 10 bases, and the junction held 7 bases outside the gene matches. This CDR3 has 11 amino acids. CDR3 sequence reads: CANRRGLEQFF. DNA of the CDR3: TGTGCCAACCGCAGGGGGTTGGAGCAGTTCTTC.

This clone showed up just a few times. The V call is TRBV6-1, the J call TRBJ2-7; 7 nucleotides line up with TRBD1. The V and J ends lost 6 bases and 1 base, in that order; junction bases with no gene match: 9. The CDR3 totals 15 residues. Germline V CDR1 and CDR2: MNHNS, SASEGT. For the CDR3, the DNA is TGTGCCAGCAGGTCTATAGGACAGGAGTCCTACGAGCAGTACTTC. Protein: CASRSIGQESYEQYF.

This clone showed up just a few times. This rearrangement joins TRBV29-1 to TRBJ2-3, with D unresolved. The CDR3 loop spans 10 amino acids. Trimming shortened V by 4 bases and J by 5 bases, and 4 bases separated the two germline ends. In germline, CDR1 is SQVTM, CDR2 ANQGSEA. DNA for the CDR3: TGCAGCGTTGGGAGAGATACGCAGTATTTT. Amino acid sequence: CSVGRDTQYF.

This clone turned up a few times. This chain links TRBV14 with TRBJ2-7, with 7 bases that match TRBD1. Germline values: CDR1 SGHDN, CDR2 FVKESK. V lost 3 bases, J lost 7 bases, and 0 bases stayed unmatched. The CDR3 runs to 11 residues. The CDR3 sequence is CASSQTGEQYF. The CDR3 bases are TGTGCCAGCAGCCAGACAGGGGAGCAGTACTTC.

This clone was seen just once. The chain links TRBV6-1 to TRBJ1-2; D is undetermined. There are 13 residues in the CDR3. Looked up from germline, CDR1 is MNHNS and CDR2 is SASEGT. Trimming left V 5 bases short and J 5 bases short, with 12 bases between. The CDR3 spells CASSIEGPYGYTF. The DNA for the CDR3 is TGTGCCAGCAGTATCGAGGGTCCGTATGGCTACACCTTC.

This sequence joins TRBV5-4 and TRBJ2-1; 8 positions match TRBD2. Trimming at V came to 2 bases and at J to 6 bases, leaving 16 bases not matched to a gene. Germline assignment: CDR1 SGHNT and CDR2 YYREEE (reference sequence). There are 18 residues in the CDR3. The CDR3 region is CASSFIVYAGRAGNEQFF. The CDR3 nucleotides read TGTGCCAGCAGCTTTATAGTCTACGCCGGGAGGGCAGGCAATGAGCAGTTCTTC.

The table lists this clone with a count of one. Its ends do not fully match the called genes, so a read error is possible. The chain couples TRBV10-3 to TRBJ1-2, with TRBD1 matching over 7 bases. In germline, CDR1 is ENHRY, CDR2 SYGVKD. The CDR3 is made up of 12 amino acids. The CDR3 DNA reads TGTGCCATCAGTGGGGGACAGATCCCCTTTGAATTC. Its translation: CAISGGQIPFEF.

The genes are TRBV7-8 and TRBJ2-1; D remains ambiguous. This CDR3 has 14 amino acids. In germline, CDR1 is SGHVS, CDR2 FQNEAQ. V was clipped by 0 bases and J by 8 bases, with 11 bases between them. The CDR3 loop is CASSLAPLTDEQFF. The CDR3 DNA reads TGTGCCAGCAGCTTAGCACCTCTAACCGATGAGCAGTTCTTC.

This chain uses TRBV19 with TRBJ2-1, with TRBD1 as a possible D gene (5 bases). The CDR3 has 17 amino acids. Trimming took 9 bases from V and 6 from J, leaving 27 bases between them. The germline V gene has CDR1 LNHDA and CDR2 SQIVND (reference sequence). CDR3: CASRQLDQGHLRNEQFF. In nucleotides, the CDR3 is TGTGCCAGCCGGCAATTGGACCAGGGTCACCTACGCAATGAGCAGTTCTTC.

The chain employs TRBV5-1 and TRBJ1-2; 7 bases agree with TRBD1. Germline loops: CDR1 SGHRS, CDR2 YFSETQ. J was trimmed by 5 bases and V by 4 bases; bases with no gene match: 11. This CDR3 is built from 15 residues. The CDR3: CASSVGQTGGYGYTF. Here the CDR3 DNA reads TGCGCCAGCAGCGTGGGACAGACAGGCGGTTATGGCTACACCTTC. Together with reference TRBV5-1 and TRBJ1-2, the CDR3 gives the full variable domain: KAGVTQTPRYLIKTRGQQVTLSCSPISGHRSVSWYQQTPGQGLQFLFEYFSETQRNKGNFPGRFSGRQFSNSRSEMNVSTLELGDSALYLCASSVGQTGGYGYTFGSGTRLTVV.

This clone was found a few times. The V call is TRBV19, the J call TRBJ1-1; D is undetermined. The CDR3 totals 13 residues. Between the trimmed V and J ends, which lost 3 bases and 9 bases, there was a span of 14 bases. Germline V gives CDR1 LNHDA, CDR2 SQIVND (reference sequence). CDR3 sequence (DNA): TGTGCCAGTAGTATTAAATTGTCCGGGAAAGCTTTCTTT. Translating it yields CASSIKLSGKAFF.

The chain is built from TRBV25-1 and TRBJ2-4, with TRBD2 as a possible D gene (5 bases). V was cut by 3 bases and J by 2 bases, with 11 bases left in between. The CDR3 has 15 residues. Per the germline V gene, CDR1 is MGHDK and CDR2 is SYGVNS. The DNA of the CDR3 is TGTGCCAGCAGTGACCCAACTAGGTCCAAAAACATTCAGTACTTC. This encodes CASSDPTRSKNIQYF.

This rearrangement joins TRBV27 to TRBJ2-7; 8 bases match TRBD1. The germline CDR1 and CDR2 sequences are MNHEY and SMNVEV (reference sequence). V was pared by 4 bases and J by 2 bases, with 4 bases of the junction left unmatched. This CDR3 spans 14 amino acids. DNA for the CDR3: TGTGCCAGCAGTTCGACAGGGGCCCCCTACGAGCAGTACTTC. It yields the protein CASSSTGAPYEQYF.

The rearrangement joins TRBV5-1 to TRBJ2-5; tentative D call: TRBD1 (6 bases). From germline, CDR1 is SGHRS and CDR2 YFSETQ. The CDR3 is made up of 15 amino acids. The germline V and J ends were trimmed by 1 base and 4 bases, with 14 bases remaining between them. The CDR3 reads CASSLWSGVAETQYF. The CDR3 nucleotides are TGCGCCAGCAGCTTGTGGTCAGGGGTCGCAGAGACCCAGTACTTC. Drawing the rest from reference TRBV5-1 and TRBJ2-5, the complete variable domain is KAGVTQTPRYLIKTRGQQVTLSCSPISGHRSVSWYQQTPGQGLQFLFEYFSETQRNKGNFPGRFSGRQFSNSRSEMNVSTLELGDSALYLCASSLWSGVAETQYFGPGTRLLVL.

CDR3 DNA: TGTGCCAGCAGTGAACAACTCTTCAATGAGCAGTTCTTC. It yields the protein CASSEQLFNEQFF. The chain has TRBV6-1 and TRBJ2-1; D remains unclear. CDR3 length: 13 amino acids. Germline CDR1 reads MNHNS; CDR2 reads SASEGT. V lost 2 bases to trimming and J lost 6 bases, with 8 bases between them.